The clone carrying this T cell receptor beta chain occurred many times. The antigen is unknown. This specimen belongs to a study of T cells after posttransplantation cyclophosphamide. Study conclusions and caveats: Recipient CMV seropositivity and CMV reactivation strongly tracked TRB clonality. Later post-transplant blood repertoires were often dominated by donor CD8+ memory clones.

On the day of bone marrow donation, the related graft donor provided peripheral blood. Here immunoSEQ multiplex PCR was the method, and the copy in TCRdb shows in-frame clones only, minus some. Sampling found approximately 24,000 clones, none seen once. This sequence originates from a woman aged 60-70 years in good health, CMV-negative, and a related stem cell transplant donor. The sequenced sample consisted of PBMCs.

The CDR3 loop is CASSLVIHNEQFF. The CDR3 DNA follows: TGTGCCAGCAGCTTGGTCATCCACAATGAGCAGTTCTTC. The chain recombines TRBV5-4 with TRBJ2-1, with D unclear. V was shortened by 0 bases and J by 5 bases, with 6 bases between the two germline ends. The germline CDR1 and CDR2 sequences are SGHNT and YYREEE (reference sequence). The CDR3 spans 13 residues.